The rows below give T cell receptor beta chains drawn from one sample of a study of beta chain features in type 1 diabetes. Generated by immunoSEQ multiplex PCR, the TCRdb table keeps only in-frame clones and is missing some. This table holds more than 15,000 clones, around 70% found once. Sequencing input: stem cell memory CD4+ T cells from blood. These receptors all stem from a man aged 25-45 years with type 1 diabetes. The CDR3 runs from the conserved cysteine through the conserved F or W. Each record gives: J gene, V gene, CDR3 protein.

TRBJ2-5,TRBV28,CASSLAGFNQETQYF
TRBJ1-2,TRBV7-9,CASSLERVNGYTF
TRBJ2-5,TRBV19,CASSIGGVRETQYF
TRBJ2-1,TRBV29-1,CSVEDPSLYNEQFF
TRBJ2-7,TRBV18,CASSPPRGALGDEQYF
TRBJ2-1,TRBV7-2,CASSFDRTYNEQFF
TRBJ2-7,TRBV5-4,CASSLAYREMGEQYF
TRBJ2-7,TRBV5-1,CASSLGEVPKYEQYF
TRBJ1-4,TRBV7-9,CASSLTGGGEKLFF
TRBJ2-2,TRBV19,CASTQIPQGVGTGELFF
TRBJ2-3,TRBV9,CASSRTSGGASLGTDTQYF
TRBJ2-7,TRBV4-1,CASSQAGGLPYEQYF
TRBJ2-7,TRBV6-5,CASSELRGEQYF
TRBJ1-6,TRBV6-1,CASSDPGEVNSPLHF
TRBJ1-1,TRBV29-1,CSVERLMNTEAFF
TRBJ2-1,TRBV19,CASSMGQGANEQFF
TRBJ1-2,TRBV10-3,CAISESNSYGYTF
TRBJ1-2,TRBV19,CASSMMSVADDYGYTF
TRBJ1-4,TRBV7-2,CASSPGRGSSNEKLFF
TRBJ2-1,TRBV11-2,CASSQGLAGDEQFF
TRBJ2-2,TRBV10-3,CAISESRTNTGELFF
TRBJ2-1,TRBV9,CASNRDRKTDEQFF
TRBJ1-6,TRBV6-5,CASSYTWGQNSPLHF
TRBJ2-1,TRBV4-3,CASSLGQSYAENEQFF
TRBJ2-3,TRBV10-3,CAISESRTGSDTQYF
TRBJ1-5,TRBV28,CASSLIVSDQPQHF
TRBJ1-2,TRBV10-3,CAISGQAHRGYTF
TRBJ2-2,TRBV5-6,CASSRGQMHTGELFF
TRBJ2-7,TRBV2,CASSQTYEQYF
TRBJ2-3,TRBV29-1,CSVAGGSTDTQYF
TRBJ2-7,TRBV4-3,CASSQEGQATYEQYF
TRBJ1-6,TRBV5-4,CASSLDRGNSPLHF
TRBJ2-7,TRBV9,CASSGDRGNRHEQYF
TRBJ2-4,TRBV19,CASSPETSGGTDIQYF
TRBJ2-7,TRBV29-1,CSARLAGAEQYF
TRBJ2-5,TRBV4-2,CASSQATGTAGETQYF
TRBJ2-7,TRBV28,CASQTSHYEQYF
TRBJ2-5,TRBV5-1,CASSSAGTAETQYF
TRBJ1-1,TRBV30,CAWSIRQGVGMNTEAFF
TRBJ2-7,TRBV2,CASSDLSVGGGRGSYEQYF